There are a few counts of the clone carrying this T cell receptor (beta chain). Antigen unknown. The data were taken from a study of identical twins. Notes on the study in general: Findings depended on cross-sectional statistics rather than tracking the same donors. Within cord blood, abundant beta clonotypes carried fewer insertions, but memory repertoires showed no such trend.

A universal primer site came from template switching; cDNA carried unique molecular identifiers. TCRdb re-analysed the 5' RACE reads in MiXCR, keeping a single row per CDR3 protein. This table holds under 400,000 distinct CDR3 sequences, 8.5% to 10% found once. The V gene's germline CDR1 is WNHNN and CDR2 SYGVQD (reference sequence). Trimming cost V 10 bases and J 2 bases, with 9 bases left between them. The CDR3 is made up of 11 amino acids. The V call is TRBV10-1, the J call TRBJ2-7; unclear D gene. Sequenced input: naive T cells sorted from blood. The TCR originated in a woman aged 50 to 60 in good health. The CDR3 DNA is TGCGCCACAAATCGGGCCTACGAGCAGTACGTC. Translation gives CATNRAYEQYV.